The 19 T cell receptor beta chains below were found in one sample sequenced in a study of CD8 T cells in Susac syndrome. Random hexamers served to reverse transcribe roughly 0.5 to 1 ug RNA. One entry per CDR3 protein, called by TCRdb with MiXCR from the immunoSEQ multiplex PCR reads. Of 150,000 to 200,000 distinct CDR3 sequences listed, just under 95% are singletons. The source material was CD4+ T cells from PBMCs. The receptors here all came from a human donor in good health.

The chain combines TRBV24-1 with TRBJ2-7, with D possibly being TRBD1 or TRBD2 (5 bases each). Germline loops: CDR1 KGHDR, CDR2 SFDVKD. The CDR3 extends over 14 amino acids. V lost 4 bases to trimming and J lost 5 bases, with 14 bases between them. CDR3 sequence: CATSDRAGTDEQYF. CDR3 in DNA: TGTGCCACCAGTGACCGGGCAGGGACCGACGAGCAGTACTTC.

V gene TRBV5-4 combines with J gene TRBJ2-5, with 7 bases lining up with TRBD2. The V gene's germline CDR1 is SGHNT and CDR2 YYREEE (reference sequence). The CDR3 covers 15 residues. V dropped 0 bases and J dropped 10; count of bases not matched to a gene: 12. CDR3 bases: TGTGCCAGCAGCTTGGATAGCACCCCCGCGGGGGACCAGTACTTC. Encoded protein: CASSLDSTPAGDQYF. The variable domain in full, completed from reference TRBV5-4 and TRBJ2-5, reads ETGVTQSPTHLIKTRGQQVTLRCSSQSGHNTVSWYQQALGQGPQFIFQYYREEENGRGNFPPRFSGLQFPNYSSELNVNALELDDSALYLCASSLDSTPAGDQYFGPGTRLLVL.

The V and J genes are TRBV29-1 and TRBJ2-5; 9 positions match TRBD1. Per the germline V gene, CDR1 is SQVTM and CDR2 is ANQGSEA. Trimming took 3 bases from V and 5 from J; bases not matched to a gene: 10. This CDR3 region has 15 residues. Here the CDR3 reads CSVELGTGLWETQYF. CDR3 DNA: TGCAGCGTTGAGCTAGGGACAGGGCTCTGGGAGACCCAGTACTTC.

V usage is TRBV24-1 and J usage is TRBJ1-2; D remains ambiguous. Trimming took off 3 bases at V and 5 bases at J, with 12 bases between the two ends. In germline, CDR1 is KGHDR, CDR2 SFDVKD. The CDR3 is 14 amino acids. CDR3 amino acids: CATSDTNRAYGYTF. DNA for the CDR3: TGTGCCACCAGTGATACTAACAGAGCATATGGCTACACCTTC.

This clonotype was recorded only once. The J gene is TRBJ1-2, the V gene TRBV18; D gene unclear. This CDR3 is built from 12 residues. The V end was cut by 3 bases, the J end by 10 bases, with 12 bases between. In germline, CDR1 is KGHSH, CDR2 LQKENI. The CDR3 loop is CASSPRADSYTF. CDR3 DNA sequence: TGTGCCAGCTCACCCCGGGCGGATTCCTACACCTTC.

The V call is TRBV7-3, the J call TRBJ2-2; D is undetermined. The germline gives CDR1 SGHTA, CDR2 FQGTGA. Trimming removed 1 base at V and 7 bases at J, with 10 bases between. This CDR3 comprises 14 residues. The CDR3 reads CASSLNPFSGELFF. The DNA for the CDR3 is TGTGCCAGCAGCTTAAATCCATTCAGCGGGGAGCTGTTTTTT.

The CDR3 coding sequence is TGTGCCAGCAGCCAAGGACCGGGCTCCTACGAGCAGTACTTC. This sequence encodes CASSQGPGSYEQYF. J is TRBJ2-7 and V is TRBV3-1; the D is unclear. This CDR3 has 14 residues. Germline CDR1 LGHDT, CDR2 YNNKEL (reference sequence). Trimming took off 1 base at V and 0 bases at J, with 7 bases between the two ends.

The V gene is TRBV7-2, the J gene TRBJ2-3; 9 bases match TRBD2. The CDR3 spans 16 residues. Germline CDR1 SGHTA, CDR2 FQGNSA. V gave up 5 bases and J gave up 5 bases; unmatched junction bases: 11. Here the CDR3 reads CASSLKGGGALDTQYF. The CDR3 DNA sequence: TGTGCCAGCAGCCTTAAGGGCGGGGGGGCCCTAGATACGCAGTATTTT.

The V call is TRBV27, the J call TRBJ1-5; D unresolved. The ends were cut back, 6 bases at V and 9 bases at J, with 12 bases in the middle. The CDR3 has 12 amino acids. Germline lookup yields CDR1 MNHEY and CDR2 SMNVEV (reference sequence). The CDR3 bases are TGTGCCAGCAGCACATCGCGAGGGCCCCAGCATTTT. Encoded protein: CASSTSRGPQHF.

This chain links TRBV27 with TRBJ1-1; D remains ambiguous. There are 14 residues in the CDR3. Germline lookup yields CDR1 MNHEY and CDR2 SMNVEV (reference sequence). V was clipped by 3 bases and J by 4 bases, with 12 bases between them. The CDR3 DNA sequence: TGTGCCAGCAGTTTCGGCGGGTTCAGCACTGAAGCTTTCTTT. Translating gives CASSFGGFSTEAFF.

The chain joins TRBV30 to TRBJ2-1; D is perhaps TRBD1 (6 bases). Germline V gene data show CDR1 as GTSNPN and CDR2 as SVGIG (reference sequence). CDR3 size: 14 residues. Trimming shortened V by 3 bases and J by 0 bases, and 9 bases separated the two germline ends. CDR3 sequence: CAWSRDNSYNEQFF. As DNA, the CDR3 is TGTGCCTGGAGCCGGGACAACTCCTACAATGAGCAGTTCTTC.

The chain employs TRBV29-1 and TRBJ2-1; D is ambiguous. V was clipped by 4 bases and J by 4 bases, with 5 bases between them. The CDR3 has 11 residues. Per the germline V gene, CDR1 is SQVTM and CDR2 is ANQGSEA. The CDR3 region has the DNA TGCAGCGTTGGGGAATACAATGAGCAGTTCTTC. Its protein product is CSVGEYNEQFF.

The chain joins TRBV20-1 to TRBJ2-3, with D tentatively TRBD1 or TRBD2 (5 bases each). The CDR3 runs to 14 residues. CDR1 is DFQATT, CDR2 SNEGSKA, per germline (reference sequence). V lost 1 base to trimming and J lost 5 bases, with 13 bases between them. This CDR3 reads CSARGGALGDTQYF. The CDR3 nucleotides read TGCAGTGCTAGAGGAGGGGCCCTGGGAGATACGCAGTATTTT.

V usage is TRBV9 and J usage is TRBJ2-2, with D unresolved. Germline loops: CDR1 SGDLS, CDR2 YYNGEE. V lost 1 base and J lost 0, with 7 bases in between. CDR3 length equals 15 residues. This CDR3 reads CASSVHSANTGELFF. The CDR3 coding sequence is TGTGCCAGCAGCGTACACAGCGCGAACACCGGGGAGCTGTTTTTT.

V gene TRBV19 combines with J gene TRBJ1-6; D is uncertain. V shed 3 bases and J shed 8 bases, with 17 bases lying between them. This CDR3 contains 16 residues. Germline V gives CDR1 LNHDA, CDR2 SQIVND (reference sequence). The CDR3 DNA is TGTGCCAGTAGTATCCTTCGGACGCTGGGAGATTCACCCCTCCACTTT. Its translation is CASSILRTLGDSPLHF.

This chain links TRBV12-3 or TRBV12-4 with TRBJ1-5; maybe TRBD1 (6 bases). This CDR3 region has 15 residues. V was cut by 4 bases and J by 6 bases, with 16 bases left in between. Here the CDR3 DNA reads TGTGCCAGCAGTTCCGGGACACCCCTTGTTCAGCCCCAGCATTTT. Amino acid sequence: CASSSGTPLVQPQHF.

V is TRBV15 and J is TRBJ2-7; 7 bases are a match to TRBD2. CDR1 LNHNV and CDR2 YYDKDF come from the germline V gene (reference sequence). V trimming: 0 bases; J trimming: 5 bases; junction bases outside the gene matches: 4. The CDR3 has 14 amino acids. This chain's CDR3 is CATSRDPGTNEQYF. The CDR3 nucleotides are TGTGCCACCAGCAGAGATCCGGGGACTAACGAGCAGTACTTC.

This chain joins TRBV3-1 and TRBJ2-4, with 12 positions matching TRBD2. Germline V gene lookup returns CDR1 LGHDT and CDR2 YNNKEL (reference sequence). There are 15 residues in the CDR3. The V segment lost 6 bases and the J segment 6 bases; nucleotides outside the gene matches: 6. The CDR3 sequence is CASSLAGGQGNIQYF. CDR3 DNA: TGTGCCAGCAGTCTAGCGGGGGGGCAGGGAAACATTCAGTACTTC.

V and J are TRBV5-1 and TRBJ2-5; D is unresolved. The ends were cut back, 0 bases at V and 1 base at J, with 10 bases in the middle. The CDR3 runs 15 residues. CDR1 and CDR2 from the germline V gene are SGHRS and YFSETQ. The CDR3 region has the DNA TGCGCCAGCAGCTTGGGAGACATACCCCAAGAGACCCAGTACTTC. This codes for CASSLGDIPQETQYF.